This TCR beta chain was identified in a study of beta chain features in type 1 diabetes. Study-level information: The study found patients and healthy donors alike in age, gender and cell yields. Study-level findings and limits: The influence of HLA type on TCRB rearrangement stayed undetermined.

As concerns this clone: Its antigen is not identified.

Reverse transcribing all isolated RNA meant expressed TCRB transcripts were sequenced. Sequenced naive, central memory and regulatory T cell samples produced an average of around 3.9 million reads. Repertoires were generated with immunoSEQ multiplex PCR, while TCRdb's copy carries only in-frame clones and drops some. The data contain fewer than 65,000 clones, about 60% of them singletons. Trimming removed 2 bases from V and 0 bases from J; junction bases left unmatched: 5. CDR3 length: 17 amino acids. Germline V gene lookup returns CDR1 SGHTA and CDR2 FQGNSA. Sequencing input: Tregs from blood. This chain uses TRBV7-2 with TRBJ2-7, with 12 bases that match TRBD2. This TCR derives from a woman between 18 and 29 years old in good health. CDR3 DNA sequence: TGTGCCAGCAGCTTAACACTAGCGGGGGGAAGCTCCTACGAGCAGTACTTC. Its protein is CASSLTLAGGSSYEQYF.